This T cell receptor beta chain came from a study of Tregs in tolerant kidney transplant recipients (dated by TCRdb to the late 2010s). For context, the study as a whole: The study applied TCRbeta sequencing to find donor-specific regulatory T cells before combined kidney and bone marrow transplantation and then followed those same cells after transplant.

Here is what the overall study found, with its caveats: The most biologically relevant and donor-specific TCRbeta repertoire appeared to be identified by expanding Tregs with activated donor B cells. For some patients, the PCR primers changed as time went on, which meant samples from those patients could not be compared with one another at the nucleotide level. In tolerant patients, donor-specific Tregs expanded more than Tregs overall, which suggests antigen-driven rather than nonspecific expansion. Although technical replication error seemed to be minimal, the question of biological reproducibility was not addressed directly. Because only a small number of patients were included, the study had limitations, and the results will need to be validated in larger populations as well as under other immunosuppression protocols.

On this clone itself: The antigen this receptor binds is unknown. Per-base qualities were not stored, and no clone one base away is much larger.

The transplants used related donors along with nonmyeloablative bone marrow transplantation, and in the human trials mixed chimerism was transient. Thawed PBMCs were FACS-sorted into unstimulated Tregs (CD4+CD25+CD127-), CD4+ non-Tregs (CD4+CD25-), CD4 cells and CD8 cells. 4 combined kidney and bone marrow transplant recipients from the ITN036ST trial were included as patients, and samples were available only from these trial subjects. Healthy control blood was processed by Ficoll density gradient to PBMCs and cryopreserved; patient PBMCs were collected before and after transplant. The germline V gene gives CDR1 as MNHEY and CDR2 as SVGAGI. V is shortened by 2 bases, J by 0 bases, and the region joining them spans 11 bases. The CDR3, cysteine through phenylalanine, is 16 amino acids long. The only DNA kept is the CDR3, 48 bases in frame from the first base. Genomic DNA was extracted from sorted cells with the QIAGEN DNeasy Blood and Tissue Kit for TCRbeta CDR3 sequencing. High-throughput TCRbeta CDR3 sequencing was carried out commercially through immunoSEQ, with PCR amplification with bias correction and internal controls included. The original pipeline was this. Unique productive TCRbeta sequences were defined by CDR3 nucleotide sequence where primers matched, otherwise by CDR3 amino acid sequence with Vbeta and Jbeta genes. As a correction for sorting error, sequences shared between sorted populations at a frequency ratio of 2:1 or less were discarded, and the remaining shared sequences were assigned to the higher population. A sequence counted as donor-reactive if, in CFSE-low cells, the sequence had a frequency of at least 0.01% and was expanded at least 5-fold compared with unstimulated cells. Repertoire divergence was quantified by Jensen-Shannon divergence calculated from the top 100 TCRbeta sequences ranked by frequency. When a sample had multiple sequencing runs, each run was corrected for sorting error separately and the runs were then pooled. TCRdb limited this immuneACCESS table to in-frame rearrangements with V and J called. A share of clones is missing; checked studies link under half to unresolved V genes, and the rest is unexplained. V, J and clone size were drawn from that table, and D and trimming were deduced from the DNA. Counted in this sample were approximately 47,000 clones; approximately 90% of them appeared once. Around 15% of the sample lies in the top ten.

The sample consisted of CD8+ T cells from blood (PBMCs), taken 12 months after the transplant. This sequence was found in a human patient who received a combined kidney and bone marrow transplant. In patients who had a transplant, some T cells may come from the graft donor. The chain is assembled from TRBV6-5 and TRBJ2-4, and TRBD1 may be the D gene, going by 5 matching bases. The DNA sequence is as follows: TGTGCCAGCAGTTACGGGGCAGCACTAGCCAAAAACATTCAGTACTTC. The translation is CASSYGAALAKNIQYF.